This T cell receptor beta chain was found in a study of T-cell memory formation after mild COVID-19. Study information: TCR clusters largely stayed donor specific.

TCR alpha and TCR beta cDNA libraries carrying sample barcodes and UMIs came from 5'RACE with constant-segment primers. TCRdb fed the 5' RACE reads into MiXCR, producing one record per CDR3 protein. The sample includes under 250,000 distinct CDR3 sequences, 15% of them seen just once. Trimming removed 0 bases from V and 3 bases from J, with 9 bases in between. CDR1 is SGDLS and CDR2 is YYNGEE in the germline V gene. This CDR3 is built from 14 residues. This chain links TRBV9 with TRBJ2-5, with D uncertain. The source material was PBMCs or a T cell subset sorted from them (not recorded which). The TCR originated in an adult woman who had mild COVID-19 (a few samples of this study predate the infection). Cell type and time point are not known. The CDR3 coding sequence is TGTGCCAGCAGCGTAGCCCCACTGAAAGAGACCCAGTACTTC. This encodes CASSVAPLKETQYF.